A selection of T cell receptor beta chains follows, all from one sample in a study of OX40 agonist ivuxolimab in advanced cancers. Sequencing was performed with immunoSEQ multiplex PCR; in TCRdb, only in-frame clones are kept and a portion is missing. The sample contains tens of thousands of clones, around nine tenths of which appear only once. The sequenced sample was CD4+ or CD8+ T cells sorted from blood, obtained in a trial of the OX40 agonist ivuxolimab. The receptors were gathered from an adult with an advanced solid tumor such as melanoma, head and neck, liver or kidney cancer. The CDR3 runs from the conserved cysteine through the conserved F or W. The D gene is left open where the match is weak. Some rows mark clone size as missing; the rest say once, few, many or name a class of expanded clone.

j_gene: TRBJ2-2; v_gene: TRBV10-1; d_gene: TRBD2; abundance: NA; CDR3aa: CASSERLATGELFF; CDR3nt: TGCGCCAGCAGTGAAAGACTAGCGACCGGGGAGCTGTTTTTT
j_gene: TRBJ1-1; v_gene: TRBV2; d_gene: NA; abundance: NA; CDR3aa: CASSEQSVNTEAFF; CDR3nt: TGTGCCAGCAGTGAACAATCGGTGAACACTGAAGCTTTCTTT
j_gene: TRBJ2-7; v_gene: TRBV11-2; d_gene: TRBD2; abundance: NA; CDR3aa: CASSPGLAGVYEQYF; CDR3nt: TGTGCCAGCAGCCCCGGACTAGCGGGAGTCTACGAGCAGTACTTC
j_gene: TRBJ2-7; v_gene: TRBV7-6; d_gene: NA; abundance: NA; CDR3aa: CASSLDEGPYEQYF; CDR3nt: TGTGCCAGCAGCTTAGATGAGGGCCCCTACGAGCAGTACTTC
j_gene: TRBJ2-3; v_gene: TRBV5-1; d_gene: NA; abundance: NA; CDR3aa: CASSLETAATQYF; CDR3nt: TGCGCCAGCAGCTTGGAAACGGCAGCTACGCAGTATTTT
j_gene: TRBJ2-7; v_gene: TRBV7-7; d_gene: NA; abundance: NA; CDR3aa: CASSLAEAPWEQCF; CDR3nt: TGTGCTAGCAGCTTAGCGGAGGCCCCTTGGGAGCAGTGCTTC
j_gene: TRBJ2-5; v_gene: TRBV30; d_gene: NA; abundance: NA; CDR3aa: CAWSLTETQYF; CDR3nt: TGTGCCTGGAGTTTAACAGAGACCCAGTACTTC
j_gene: TRBJ2-7; v_gene: TRBV28; d_gene: TRBD2; abundance: NA; CDR3aa: CASTRLAGPVGEQYF; CDR3nt: TGTGCCAGCACCCGACTAGCGGGTCCCGTGGGGGAGCAGTACTTC
j_gene: TRBJ1-4; v_gene: TRBV5-1; d_gene: NA; abundance: NA; CDR3aa: CASSFTGFNEKLFF; CDR3nt: TGCGCCAGCAGCTTTACAGGGTTTAATGAAAAACTGTTTTTT
j_gene: TRBJ2-5; v_gene: TRBV18; d_gene: NA; abundance: NA; CDR3aa: CASSLREETQYF; CDR3nt: TGTGCCAGCTCACTCAGGGAAGAGACCCAGTACTTC
j_gene: TRBJ2-1; v_gene: TRBV10-3; d_gene: TRBD2; abundance: NA; CDR3aa: CAISRPGLADYNEQFF; CDR3nt: TGTGCCATCAGTAGGCCGGGACTAGCGGACTACAATGAGCAGTTCTTC
j_gene: TRBJ2-7; v_gene: TRBV5-1; d_gene: NA; abundance: few; CDR3aa: CASSLALGGPDYEQYF; CDR3nt: TGCGCCAGCAGCTTGGCCCTAGGAGGGCCTGACTACGAGCAGTACTTC
j_gene: TRBJ1-1; v_gene: TRBV4-2; d_gene: TRBD1; abundance: NA; CDR3aa: CASSQFGTGGWAFF; CDR3nt: TGTGCCAGCAGCCAGTTCGGGACAGGGGGGTGGGCTTTCTTT
j_gene: TRBJ1-1; v_gene: TRBV21-1; d_gene: NA; abundance: NA; CDR3aa: CASSAHLGQGGTEAFF; CDR3nt: TGTGCCAGCAGCGCGCATCTCGGACAGGGGGGCACTGAAGCTTTCTTT
j_gene: TRBJ2-7; v_gene: TRBV27; d_gene: NA; abundance: NA; CDR3aa: CASSLWVGRSSYEQYF; CDR3nt: TGTGCCAGCAGTTTATGGGTCGGCCGAAGCTCCTACGAGCAGTACTTC
j_gene: TRBJ1-1; v_gene: TRBV28; d_gene: NA; abundance: NA; CDR3aa: CASSLLGNTEAFF; CDR3nt: TGTGCCAGCAGTTTACTGGGGAACACTGAAGCTTTCTTT
j_gene: TRBJ2-7; v_gene: TRBV2; d_gene: TRBD2; abundance: NA; CDR3aa: CASSAPSGIGYEQYF; CDR3nt: TGTGCCAGCAGCGCCCCTAGCGGGATAGGATACGAGCAGTACTTC
j_gene: TRBJ2-7; v_gene: TRBV18; d_gene: TRBD1; abundance: NA; CDR3aa: CASSPPTGAYEQYF; CDR3nt: TGTGCCAGCTCACCACCGACAGGGGCCTACGAGCAGTACTTC
j_gene: TRBJ2-3; v_gene: TRBV30; d_gene: TRBD1; abundance: NA; CDR3aa: CALRPGTGSPDTQYF; CDR3nt: TGTGCCCTAAGGCCTGGGACAGGGAGCCCAGATACGCAGTATTTT
j_gene: TRBJ2-3; v_gene: TRBV2; d_gene: NA; abundance: NA; CDR3aa: CASSGRGSDLGNTQYF; CDR3nt: TGTGCCAGCAGTGGGCGAGGCAGTGATTTAGGAAATACGCAGTATTTT
j_gene: TRBJ2-1; v_gene: TRBV5-1; d_gene: NA; abundance: NA; CDR3aa: CASSTTGPEQFF; CDR3nt: TGCGCCAGCAGCACGACAGGTCCTGAGCAGTTCTTC
j_gene: TRBJ2-7; v_gene: TRBV9; d_gene: NA; abundance: few; CDR3aa: CASSVGAEPYEQYF; CDR3nt: TGTGCCAGCAGCGTAGGGGCGGAACCCTACGAGCAGTACTTC
j_gene: TRBJ2-7; v_gene: TRBV4-1; d_gene: TRBD1; abundance: NA; CDR3aa: CASSHADRAFYEQYF; CDR3nt: TGCGCCAGCAGCCACGCCGACAGGGCTTTCTACGAGCAGTACTTC
j_gene: TRBJ1-3; v_gene: TRBV5-8; d_gene: TRBD1; abundance: NA; CDR3aa: CASSLGTGAGNTIYF; CDR3nt: TGTGCCAGCAGCTTGGGGACAGGGGCTGGAAACACCATATATTTT
j_gene: TRBJ2-2; v_gene: TRBV10-2; d_gene: TRBD2; abundance: few; CDR3aa: CASSDTSGRANTGELFF; CDR3nt: TGCGCCAGCAGTGATACTAGCGGGAGGGCGAACACCGGGGAGCTGTTTTTT
j_gene: TRBJ2-7; v_gene: TRBV5-4; d_gene: TRBD1; abundance: NA; CDR3aa: CASSLADRGYEQYF; CDR3nt: TGTGCCAGCAGCTTGGCTGACAGGGGCTACGAGCAGTACTTC
j_gene: TRBJ1-2; v_gene: TRBV29-1; d_gene: NA; abundance: NA; CDR3aa: CSVWVAEGSYGYTF; CDR3nt: TGCAGCGTTTGGGTGGCAGAGGGGAGCTATGGCTACACCTTC
j_gene: TRBJ2-2; v_gene: TRBV6-6; d_gene: TRBD1; abundance: NA; CDR3aa: CASSYVTGLGELFF; CDR3nt: TGTGCCAGCAGTTACGTGACAGGGCTAGGGGAGCTGTTTTTT
j_gene: TRBJ2-2; v_gene: TRBV11-3; d_gene: NA; abundance: once; CDR3aa: CASSLVGLNTGELFF; CDR3nt: TGTGCCAGCAGCTTAGTAGGGTTGAACACCGGGGAGCTGTTTTTT
j_gene: TRBJ2-7; v_gene: TRBV27; d_gene: TRBD1; abundance: NA; CDR3aa: CASSFRQGQVYEQYF; CDR3nt: TGTGCCAGCAGTTTTCGACAGGGGCAGGTCTACGAGCAGTACTTC
j_gene: TRBJ2-3; v_gene: TRBV5-4; d_gene: TRBD2; abundance: NA; CDR3aa: CASSLQRESYTQYF; CDR3nt: TGTGCCAGCAGCTTGCAGCGGGAGTCGTATACGCAGTATTTT
j_gene: TRBJ2-3; v_gene: TRBV25-1; d_gene: NA; abundance: NA; CDR3aa: CASSVANTQYF; CDR3nt: TGTGCCAGCAGTGTGGCAAATACGCAGTATTTT
j_gene: TRBJ1-2; v_gene: TRBV7-8; d_gene: NA; abundance: few; CDR3aa: CASSLHEDSHGYTF; CDR3nt: TGTGCCAGCAGCTTACACGAGGACAGCCATGGCTACACCTTC
j_gene: TRBJ2-1; v_gene: TRBV7-9; d_gene: NA; abundance: few; CDR3aa: CASSLGGAGNEQFF; CDR3nt: TGTGCCAGCAGCTTAGGGGGCGCAGGAAATGAGCAGTTCTTC
j_gene: TRBJ2-1; v_gene: TRBV6-5; d_gene: NA; abundance: NA; CDR3aa: CASSRGTSNEQFF; CDR3nt: TGTGCCAGCAGTAGGGGGACTTCCAATGAGCAGTTCTTC
j_gene: TRBJ2-7; v_gene: TRBV29-1; d_gene: NA; abundance: NA; CDR3aa: CSVVWGHGEQYF; CDR3nt: TGCAGCGTTGTATGGGGCCATGGCGAGCAGTACTTC
j_gene: TRBJ2-2; v_gene: TRBV7-3; d_gene: TRBD1; abundance: NA; CDR3aa: CASSPTGQPNTGELFF; CDR3nt: TGTGCCAGCAGCCCAACGGGACAGCCTAACACCGGGGAGCTGTTTTTT
j_gene: TRBJ2-1; v_gene: TRBV4-1; d_gene: TRBD2; abundance: NA; CDR3aa: CASSQEGGAGGPLNEQFF; CDR3nt: TGCGCCAGCAGCCAAGAGGGTGGTGCGGGAGGGCCCCTCAATGAGCAGTTCTTC
j_gene: TRBJ2-1; v_gene: TRBV10-3; d_gene: NA; abundance: NA; CDR3aa: CAIRYRDDNNEQFF; CDR3nt: TGTGCCATCAGGTACCGGGACGATAACAATGAGCAGTTCTTC
j_gene: TRBJ1-6; v_gene: TRBV30; d_gene: NA; abundance: once; CDR3aa: CAWCPDGNSPLHF; CDR3nt: TGTGCCTGGTGTCCAGACGGTAATTCACCCCTCCACTTT
j_gene: TRBJ1-3; v_gene: TRBV6-1; d_gene: NA; abundance: NA; CDR3aa: CASSEAGTSLMGSGNTIYF; CDR3nt: TGTGCCAGCAGTGAAGCAGGGACATCGTTAATGGGCTCTGGAAACACCATATATTTT
j_gene: TRBJ2-1; v_gene: TRBV11-3; d_gene: TRBD2; abundance: once; CDR3aa: CASSLGGAGGSNEQFF; CDR3nt: TGTGCCAGCAGCTTAGGGGGAGCGGGAGGATCAAATGAGCAGTTCTTC
j_gene: TRBJ2-2; v_gene: TRBV15; d_gene: NA; abundance: NA; CDR3aa: CATSRGGVSAGELFF; CDR3nt: TGTGCCACCAGCAGAGGTGGAGTATCGGCCGGGGAGCTGTTTTTT
j_gene: TRBJ1-2; v_gene: TRBV5-1; d_gene: TRBD1; abundance: NA; CDR3aa: CASSRQGSNYGYTF; CDR3nt: TGCGCCAGCAGCCGACAGGGTTCTAACTATGGCTACACCTTC
j_gene: TRBJ2-2; v_gene: TRBV4-1; d_gene: NA; abundance: NA; CDR3aa: CASSQDRLASNTGELFF; CDR3nt: TGCGCCAGCAGCCAAGATCGGCTAGCGAGTAACACCGGGGAGCTGTTTTTT
j_gene: TRBJ1-2; v_gene: TRBV2; d_gene: TRBD1; abundance: few; CDR3aa: CASSGDRVGYTF; CDR3nt: TGTGCCAGCAGTGGAGACAGGGTTGGCTACACCTTC
j_gene: TRBJ1-2; v_gene: TRBV4-1; d_gene: NA; abundance: NA; CDR3aa: CASSQALGNGYTF; CDR3nt: TGCGCCAGCAGCCAAGCATTGGGGAATGGCTACACCTTC
j_gene: TRBJ2-7; v_gene: TRBV30; d_gene: NA; abundance: NA; CDR3aa: CAWSTLYEQYF; CDR3nt: TGTGCCTGGAGCACTCTATACGAGCAGTACTTC
j_gene: TRBJ1-5; v_gene: TRBV19; d_gene: NA; abundance: NA; CDR3aa: CASMGDIWQPQHF; CDR3nt: TGTGCCAGTATGGGGGACATTTGGCAGCCCCAGCATTTT
j_gene: TRBJ2-1; v_gene: TRBV11-2; d_gene: NA; abundance: NA; CDR3aa: CASRFGGASYNEQFF; CDR3nt: TGTGCCAGCAGATTTGGGGGGGCCTCCTACAATGAGCAGTTCTTC
j_gene: TRBJ2-1; v_gene: TRBV5-1; d_gene: TRBD2; abundance: NA; CDR3aa: CASSWGPGLAGRIEQFF; CDR3nt: TGCGCCAGCAGCTGGGGACCGGGACTAGCGGGAAGGATTGAGCAGTTCTTC
j_gene: TRBJ1-1; v_gene: TRBV11-1; d_gene: NA; abundance: NA; CDR3aa: CASSYTGENEAFF; CDR3nt: TGTGCCAGCAGCTATACGGGGGAAAATGAAGCTTTCTTT
j_gene: TRBJ2-5; v_gene: TRBV28; d_gene: NA; abundance: NA; CDR3aa: CASSLRQAETQYF; CDR3nt: TGTGCCAGCAGTTTACGACAGGCAGAGACCCAGTACTTC
j_gene: TRBJ1-1; v_gene: TRBV27; d_gene: NA; abundance: NA; CDR3aa: CASVGGMTKNTEAFF; CDR3nt: TGTGCCAGCGTTGGGGGTATGACCAAGAACACTGAAGCTTTCTTT
j_gene: TRBJ2-1; v_gene: TRBV28; d_gene: TRBD2; abundance: once; CDR3aa: CASSAGTSVLSSYNEQFF; CDR3nt: TGTGCCAGCAGTGCCGGGACTAGCGTCTTAAGCTCCTACAATGAGCAGTTCTTC
j_gene: TRBJ2-3; v_gene: TRBV9; d_gene: TRBD2; abundance: NA; CDR3aa: CASSALGRERADTQYF; CDR3nt: TGTGCCAGCAGCGCCCTGGGGAGGGAACGTGCAGATACGCAGTATTTT
j_gene: TRBJ2-5; v_gene: TRBV9; d_gene: TRBD2; abundance: NA; CDR3aa: CASSVGPGLAGGMIKTQYF; CDR3nt: TGTGCCAGCAGCGTAGGTCCGGGACTAGCGGGAGGAATGATAAAGACCCAGTACTTC